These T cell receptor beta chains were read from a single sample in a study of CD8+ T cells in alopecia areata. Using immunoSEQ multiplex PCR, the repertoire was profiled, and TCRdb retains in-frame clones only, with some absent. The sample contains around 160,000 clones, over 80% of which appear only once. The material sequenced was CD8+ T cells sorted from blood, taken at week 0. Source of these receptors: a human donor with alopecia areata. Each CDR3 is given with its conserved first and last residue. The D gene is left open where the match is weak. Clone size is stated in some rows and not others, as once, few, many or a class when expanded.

CSVERSDRSSYNEQFF,TGCAGCGTTGAAAGGTCCGACCGGAGCTCCTACAATGAGCAGTTCTTC,TRBJ2-1,NA,TRBV29-1,NA
CASSSDSGGDEQYF,TGTGCCAGCAGCTCGGACAGTGGTGGGGACGAGCAGTACTTC,TRBJ2-7,NA,TRBV7-9,NA
CSVVPAGGQGNIQYF,TGCAGCGTTGTACCAGCGGGGGGACAGGGGAACATTCAGTACTTC,TRBJ2-4,NA,TRBV29-1,few
CASSLGIDEQFF,TGTGCCAGCAGCTTGGGCATCGATGAGCAGTTCTTC,TRBJ2-1,NA,TRBV5-4,NA
CAWSGGSATDTEAFF,TGTGCCTGGAGTGGTGGCTCCGCCACGGACACTGAAGCTTTCTTT,TRBJ1-1,NA,TRBV30,NA
CSVEDGGVSGNTIYF,TGCAGCGTTGAAGATGGGGGGGTCTCTGGAAACACCATATATTTT,TRBJ1-3,NA,TRBV29-1,NA
CASSESLAHGYNEQFF,TGCGCCAGCAGTGAGTCGCTAGCCCACGGCTACAATGAGCAGTTCTTC,TRBJ2-1,NA,TRBV10-2,NA
CASSPAGTGGYEQYF,TGTGCCAGCAGCCCCGCCGGGACAGGGGGCTACGAGCAGTACTTC,TRBJ2-7,TRBD1,TRBV4-2,NA
CASSQEWTPNQPQHF,TGCGCCAGCAGCCAAGAATGGACACCAAATCAGCCCCAGCATTTT,TRBJ1-5,NA,TRBV4-1,NA
CASSQDRQPNTEAFF,TGTGCCAGCAGCCAAGATCGACAGCCGAACACTGAAGCTTTCTTT,TRBJ1-1,NA,TRBV14,NA
CASSLGDRVDNEQFF,TGCGCCAGCAGCTTGGGGGACAGGGTTGACAATGAGCAGTTCTTC,TRBJ2-1,TRBD1,TRBV5-1,NA
CSVERGGSSYNEQFF,TGCAGCGTTGAACGCGGGGGAAGCTCCTACAATGAGCAGTTCTTC,TRBJ2-1,TRBD2,TRBV29-1,few
CASSLGLADYEQYF,TGCGCCAGCAGCTTGGGACTAGCGGACTACGAGCAGTACTTC,TRBJ2-7,TRBD2,TRBV5-1,once
CASSGQVAGTEAFF,TGTGCCAGCTCCGGACAGGTCGCAGGCACTGAAGCTTTCTTT,TRBJ1-1,TRBD1,TRBV27,NA